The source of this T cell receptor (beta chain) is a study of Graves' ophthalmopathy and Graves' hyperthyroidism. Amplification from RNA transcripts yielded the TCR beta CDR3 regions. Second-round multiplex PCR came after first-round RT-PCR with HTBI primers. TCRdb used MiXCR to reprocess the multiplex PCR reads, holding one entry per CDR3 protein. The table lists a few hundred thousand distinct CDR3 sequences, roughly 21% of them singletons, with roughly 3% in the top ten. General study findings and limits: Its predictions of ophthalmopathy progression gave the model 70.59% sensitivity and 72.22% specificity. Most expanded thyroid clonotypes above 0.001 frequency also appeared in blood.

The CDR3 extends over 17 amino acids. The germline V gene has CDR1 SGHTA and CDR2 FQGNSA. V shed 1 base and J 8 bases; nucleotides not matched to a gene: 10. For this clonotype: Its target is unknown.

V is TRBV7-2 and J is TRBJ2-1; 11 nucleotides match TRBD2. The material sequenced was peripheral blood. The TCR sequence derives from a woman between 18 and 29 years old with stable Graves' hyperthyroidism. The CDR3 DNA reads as TGTGCCAGCAGCTTAGTCCCTAGCGGGGGGTTTGGGGATGAGCAGTTCTTC. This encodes CASSLVPSGGFGDEQFF.